The clone carrying this T cell receptor beta chain has more than one count but fewer than ten. Its antigen is not identified. This specimen belongs to a study of cytomegalovirus exposure and HLA in healthy donors. General observations from the study: Trimming of TCR beta V- and J-genes showed a link, identified in a later analysis, to a missense DCLRE1C variant.

Vbeta (60) and Jbeta (13) primers were used in the PCR. Assay: immunoSEQ multiplex PCR; the TCRdb copy retains only in-frame clones and omits some. Of approximately 110,000 clones detected, approximately 70% appear once; the ten largest clones hold around 4%. V dropped 6 bases and J dropped 9; count of bases not matched to a gene: 11. The CDR3 sequence is 16 residues long. CDR1 and CDR2 from the germline V gene are LNHDA and SQIVND (reference sequence). Healthy bone marrow donors supplied every sample. The chain joins TRBV19 to TRBJ1-6, with 10 nucleotides matching TRBD1. The sequenced sample consisted of PBMCs. The TCR originated in a man aged 25-40 years in good health and CMV-seropositive. The CDR3 loop reads CASRAWDRGESSPLHF. CDR3 DNA: TGTGCCAGTAGGGCCTGGGACAGGGGAGAATCTTCACCCCTCCACTTT.